This paragraph reports one T cell receptor (beta chain). Its target antigen remains unknown. It has no much larger one-base neighbor in the sample; base qualities were not kept. This entry is derived from a study of blood T cell repertoires in COVID-19 (dated by TCRdb to about 2020). About the study as a whole: Samples from collaborators originated in the United States, Italy and Spain and spanned both the acute and convalescent phases of COVID-19. A freely available public database, intended as a resource for researchers studying the immune response to SARS-CoV-2, is where the repertoires were released. Subjects who had been exposed to COVID-19, were actively infected with it, or had recovered from it provided the deeply sampled blood TCRbeta repertoires that made up the dataset. The material from the prospective study consisted of cDNA or gDNA derived from T cells, B-cell-depleted T cells, or PBMCs. Where available, HLA class I and class II types were taken from metadata supplied by the sample provider and were not determined by assay-based typing. The samples were drawn from the first 160 participants of the ongoing ImmuneRACE study and from 950 to 1,500 subjects provided by 6 global collaborators. The sample metadata nearly always contained a de-identified subject ID, COVID-19 status, age in years and sex.

The V and J ends are trimmed by 0 bases and 4 bases, leaving 6 bases between them. CDR1 is given as LGHDT and CDR2 as YNNKEL, both from the germline V gene (reference sequence). The CDR3 has 13 amino acids, counting the end cysteine and phenylalanine. The entry retains the CDR3 DNA only, 39 bases that are in frame from base 1. Collaborating institutions collected whole blood in K2EDTA tubes following their own protocols. Collaborator samples were shipped for TCRbeta analysis as frozen whole blood, isolated PBMCs, or DNA extracted from either sample type. Broader findings and caveats from the paper: How much clinical and demographic metadata was included differed by source and by participant, and the metadata was provided uncurated.

TCRbeta CDR3 regions were amplified from genomic DNA by means of the immunoSEQ Assay, a bias-controlled multiplex PCR. As for the authors' bioinformatics: The number of nucleated cells in each sample was estimated by amplification of reference gene primers within the assay. Sequence reads were collapsed and filtered to measure the absolute abundance of every unique TCRbeta CDR3 rearrangement. For each sample, productive Simpson clonality was calculated as the square root of Simpson's diversity index over productive rearrangements. As stored in TCRdb, this immuneACCESS dataset retains in-frame rearrangements with V and J assigned. A fraction of the clones does not appear; measured against another copy, unresolved V genes explain less than half of the discrepancy, and the remainder lacks a known reason. That table gives V, J and clone size, and the DNA gave D and trimming. Counted in this sample were some 50,000 clones; under 90% of them appeared once. The ten largest make up about 3% of the sample.

The chain joins TRBV3-1 (or the pseudogene TRBV3-2) to TRBJ1-2, with the D segment identity uncertain. Material: peripheral blood. This sequence originates from a middle-aged man with acute or convalescent COVID-19. The DNA reads as follows: TGTGCCAGCAGCCAAGAAGGAGGCTATGGCTACACCTTC. Translated, this gives CASSQEGGYGYTF.